A single sample gave rise to the 13 T cell receptor beta chains below, sequenced in a study of read filtering for tumor transcriptome and immune sequencing. This library used roughly 430 ng RNA and molecular barcoded adaptors spanning alpha/delta and beta/gamma chains. TCRdb reprocessed the reads with MiXCR, giving one entry per CDR3 protein. In the table there are around 140,000 distinct CDR3 sequences, approximately 13% of which are singletons. The sample comprised a population of CD138-negative cells sorted from bone marrow. These TCRs come from a donor at least 40 years old with multiple myeloma.

This clonotype was picked up many times. The V call is TRBV6-6, the J call TRBJ2-1; 8 bases map to TRBD2. Germline V lookup: CDR1 MNHNY, CDR2 SVGAGI (reference sequence). With 6 bases clipped from V and 0 bases from J, the junction kept 19 bases outside the gene matches. This CDR3 contains 20 residues. The chain's CDR3 is CASSPTSGRVYSSSYNEQFF. The CDR3 region has the DNA TGTGCCAGCAGCCCCACTAGCGGCCGTGTCTATTCGAGCTCCTACAATGAGCAGTTCTTC.

The rearrangement links TRBV19 to TRBJ1-5; possibly TRBD1 for D (5 bases). The germline V and J ends were trimmed by 2 bases and 3 bases, with 26 bases remaining between them. Germline V lookup: CDR1 LNHDA, CDR2 SQIVND (reference sequence). The CDR3 has 20 amino acids. The CDR3 spells CASSIPYRSREAMTNQPQHF. The CDR3 DNA reads TGTGCCAGTAGTATACCCTACAGGAGTCGGGAGGCGATGACCAATCAGCCCCAGCATTTT.

The genes are TRBV4-3 and TRBJ2-1, with a possible D match to TRBD1 (6 bases). Germline CDR1 and CDR2: LGHNA and YSLEER. Trimming pared 3 bases from V and 0 bases from J, leaving 15 bases between. The CDR3 has 17 amino acids. CDR3 amino acids: CASSQPKGDDSYNEQFF. In nucleotides, the CDR3 is TGCGCCAGCAGCCAGCCAAAGGGGGATGACTCCTACAATGAGCAGTTCTTC.

Remarks on this clonotype: A far larger clone is one base from this, pointing to a likely read error. This CDR3 reads CASAQGSGRRGGQWSWNEQFF. The CDR3 DNA is TGTGCCAGCGCCCAAGGGAGCGGGAGGAGGGGAGGTCAGTGGAGTTGGAATGAGCAGTTCTTC. The V and J genes are TRBV11-2 and TRBJ2-1, with 9 bases matching TRBD2. This CDR3 has 21 residues. V was clipped by 8 bases and J by 7 bases; unmatched bases: 30. Looked up from germline, CDR1 is SGHAT and CDR2 is FQNNGV. Drawing the rest from reference TRBV11-2 and TRBJ2-1, the complete variable domain is EAGVAQSPRYKIIEKRQSVAFWCNPISGHATLYWYQQILGQGPKLLIQFQNNGVVDDSQLPKDRFSAERLKGVDSTLKIQPAKLEDSAVYLCASAQGSGRRGGQWSWNEQFFGPGTRLTVL.

This clonotype was detected ten times or more. V is TRBV12-3 or TRBV12-4 and J is TRBJ1-2; 12 nucleotides line up with TRBD1. Losses at the gene ends were 5 bases for V and 8 bases for J; bases not matched to a gene: 6. This CDR3 region has 14 residues. CDR3 nucleotide sequence: TGTGCCAGCAGTAACCGGGACAGGGGGCCGGGCTACACCTTC. Its protein is CASSNRDRGPGYTF.

This clonotype was observed at least ten times. The rearrangement joins TRBV30 to TRBJ2-1; 13 positions agree with TRBD2. V lost 2 bases, J lost 7 bases, and 2 bases stayed unmatched. This CDR3 is 14 amino acids long. Germline V gene data show CDR1 as GTSNPN and CDR2 as SVGIG (reference sequence). The CDR3 here is CAWSPGLAGNEQFF. CDR3 in DNA: TGTGCCTGGAGTCCGGGACTAGCGGGGAATGAGCAGTTCTTC.

This clonotype was observed many times. The V call is TRBV6-2 or TRBV6-3, the J call TRBJ2-3, with TRBD2 matching 8 bases. Germline assignment: CDR1 MNHEY and CDR2 SVGEGT. The CDR3 totals 17 residues. The J segment lost 0 bases and the V segment lost 6 bases, leaving 11 bases of the junction unmatched. Here the CDR3 DNA reads TGTGCCAGCAGGCCCGGGTGGGCTAGCGGGAGCACAGATACGCAGTATTTT. Protein product: CASRPGWASGSTDTQYF.

The V call is TRBV7-9, the J call TRBJ2-7; 7 bases line up with TRBD2. The V segment lost 1 base and the J segment 2 bases; nucleotides outside the gene matches: 5. Germline V gives CDR1 SEHNR, CDR2 FQNEAQ (reference sequence). This CDR3 has 15 residues. The CDR3 nucleotides read TGTGCCAGCAGCTTAGGGCGGGAGTTTCCCTACGAGCAGTACTTC. Protein: CASSLGREFPYEQYF.

In this sample, this clonotype turned up many times. The rearrangement uses TRBV12-5 and TRBJ2-1, with TRBD2 matching 8 bases. CDR1 and CDR2 (germline): LGHNT, FRNRAP. V dropped 0 bases and J dropped 8; count of bases not matched to a gene: 6. The length of the CDR3 is 15 residues. CDR3 loop: CASGLVYSGNYEQFF. DNA for the CDR3: TGTGCTAGTGGTTTGGTCTATAGCGGGAATTATGAGCAGTTCTTC.

This clonotype was seen ten or more times. The chain recombines TRBV6-5 with TRBJ2-7, with D possibly being TRBD1 (6 bases). The ends were cut back, 7 bases at V and 2 bases at J, with 15 bases in the middle. The germline V gene has CDR1 MNHEY and CDR2 SVGAGI. This CDR3 contains 14 residues. CDR3 protein: CASTQRGNPYEQYF. The DNA for the CDR3 is TGTGCCAGCACCCAAAGGGGGAATCCCTACGAGCAGTACTTC.

This clonotype was seen repeatedly, ten times or more. The chain is built from TRBV11-2 and TRBJ2-1; D is unclear. V shed 6 bases and J shed 1 base, with 13 bases lying between them. Germline V gene lookup returns CDR1 SGHAT and CDR2 FQNNGV. The CDR3 has 15 residues. CDR3 in DNA: TGTGCCAGCAGGCAACTCCGTGGGTCCTACAATGAGCAGTTCTTC. It translates to CASRQLRGSYNEQFF.

This clonotype has a count of ten or more. The CDR3 spells CSARDAGGTNTEAFF. The CDR3 DNA is TGCAGTGCTAGAGATGCAGGGGGGACGAACACTGAAGCTTTCTTT. The V gene is TRBV20-1, the J gene TRBJ1-1; 7 bases line up with TRBD1. CDR1 DFQATT and CDR2 SNEGSKA come from the germline V gene (reference sequence). CDR3 length equals 15 residues. The trim removed 0 bases at V and 1 base at J, leaving 5 bases unmatched.

This clonotype was seen repeatedly, ten times or more. V gene TRBV7-9 combines with J gene TRBJ2-7; 11 nucleotides match TRBD1. Germline V gives CDR1 SEHNR, CDR2 FQNEAQ (reference sequence). The CDR3 is 15 amino acids. V shed 5 bases, J shed 3 bases, and the junction held 6 bases outside the gene matches. CDR3 DNA: TGTGCCAGCAGCGTTTCCGGGACAGGGGGCTACGAGCAGTACTTC. It yields the protein CASSVSGTGGYEQYF.